Below, 31 T cell receptor beta chains from the same sample are listed, as sequenced in a study of OX40 agonist ivuxolimab in advanced cancers. The data were produced by immunoSEQ multiplex PCR, yet TCRdb's version contains in-frame clones alone and is incomplete. The data hold about 70,000 clones, with over 75% observed a single time. The sample here was CD4+ or CD8+ T cells sorted from blood, taken in a trial of the OX40 agonist ivuxolimab. The receptors originated from an adult with an advanced solid tumor such as melanoma, head and neck, liver or kidney cancer.

The rearrangement joins TRBV6-4 to TRBJ2-2, with unresolved D. The CDR3 totals 15 residues. Deletions cut 5 bases from V and 2 bases from J, with 12 bases between. CDR1 MRHNA and CDR2 SNTAGT come from the germline V gene. CDR3 residues: CASSKSLANTGELFF. The DNA of the CDR3 is TGTGCCAGCAGTAAAAGTTTAGCAAACACCGGGGAGCTGTTTTTT.

The rearrangement links TRBV11-1 to TRBJ1-4, with D perhaps matching TRBD1 (5 bases). This CDR3 contains 16 residues. In germline, CDR1 is SGHAT, CDR2 FQDESV (reference sequence). V was trimmed by 5 bases and J by 3 bases, leaving 16 bases between them. The CDR3 sequence is CASSRDYGASNEKLFF. The DNA of the CDR3 is TGTGCCAGCAGCCGGGATTACGGGGCTTCTAATGAAAAACTGTTTTTT.

The chain is built from TRBV7-8 and TRBJ2-5, with a tentative D call TRBD2 (6 bases). Germline V gene lookup returns CDR1 SGHVS and CDR2 FQNEAQ. V was pared by 3 bases and J by 6 bases, with 20 bases between. This CDR3 is built from 16 residues. CDR3 sequence: CASSFVRLGPKKTQYF. CDR3 coding DNA: TGTGCCAGCAGCTTCGTGAGACTAGGGCCCAAGAAGACCCAGTACTTC.

This rearrangement joins TRBV19 to TRBJ2-3; 7 bases fit TRBD1. This CDR3 spans 15 amino acids. Germline V lookup: CDR1 LNHDA, CDR2 SQIVND (reference sequence). The trim removed 5 bases at V and 1 base at J, leaving 6 bases unmatched. CDR3 bases: TGTGCCAGTAGTCTATCAGGGGGTCGCACAGATACGCAGTATTTT. This gives the protein CASSLSGGRTDTQYF.

This clone was detected a few times. V is TRBV2 and J is TRBJ2-7, with 11 nucleotides matching TRBD2. V gave up 2 bases and J gave up 11 bases; unmatched junction bases: 8. Per germline, CDR1 SNHLY and CDR2 FYNNEI. There are 14 residues in the CDR3. The CDR3: CASSESVAGGLEYF. The CDR3 DNA is TGTGCCAGCAGTGAATCGGTAGCGGGGGGGCTTGAGTACTTC.

V gene TRBV11-3 combines with J gene TRBJ1-4, with TRBD1 matching over 9 bases. Trimming took 5 bases from V and 7 from J; bases not matched to a gene: 11. There are 16 residues in the CDR3. Germline CDR1 reads SGHNT; CDR2 reads YENEEA. The CDR3 protein is CASSLESGTGLEKLFF. DNA of the CDR3: TGTGCCAGCAGCCTCGAGTCCGGGACAGGGCTTGAAAAACTGTTTTTT.

In DNA form, the CDR3 reads TGTGCCAGCAGCCCGGGACAGGGGAGGGCCGGGGAGCTGTTTTTT. Translating it yields CASSPGQGRAGELFF. The rearrangement uses TRBV5-4 and TRBJ2-2; TRBD1 matches 10 bases. This CDR3 contains 15 residues. Germline V gives CDR1 SGHNT, CDR2 YYREEE (reference sequence). V lost 4 bases to trimming and J lost 6 bases; unmatched junction nucleotides: 6.

The chain recombines TRBV18 with TRBJ2-2; unclear D gene. The CDR3 spans 12 residues. The ends were cut back, 5 bases at V and 5 bases at J, with 6 bases in the middle. Germline assignment: CDR1 KGHSH and CDR2 LQKENI. The CDR3 nucleotides are TGTGCCAGCTCAGAGCAGACCGGGGAGCTGTTTTTT. It translates to CASSEQTGELFF.

This chain links TRBV5-1 with TRBJ2-3; 11 bases fit TRBD2. This CDR3 has 16 amino acids. Germline trimming cut 2 bases from V and 5 bases from J; bases unmatched to any gene: 7. Looked up from germline, CDR1 is SGHRS and CDR2 is YFSETQ. The CDR3 DNA reads TGCGCCAGCAGCTTTCAGACTAGCGGGGCGGTAGATACGCAGTATTTT. Amino acids: CASSFQTSGAVDTQYF.

This chain uses TRBV10-2 with TRBJ1-5; TRBD1 aligns across 7 bases. Trimming removed 5 bases from V and 2 bases from J; junction bases left unmatched: 6. Germline-derived CDR1 and CDR2 are WSHSY and SAAADI. The CDR3 loop spans 15 amino acids. CDR3 protein: CASSTTGIGNQPQHF. As DNA, the CDR3 is TGCGCCAGCAGTACGACAGGGATTGGCAATCAGCCCCAGCATTTT.

This sequence joins TRBV28 and TRBJ1-6, with TRBD1 identical over 11 bases. Germline trimming cut 6 bases from V and 13 bases from J; bases unmatched to any gene: 8. The CDR3 is 14 amino acids. From germline, CDR1 is MDHEN and CDR2 SYDVKM. CDR3 bases: TGTGCCAGCAGCTCCGGGACAGGGGGGAGTCCCCTCCACTTT. It specifies CASSSGTGGSPLHF.

The chain couples TRBV4-1 to TRBJ2-7; D possibly corresponds to TRBD2 (5 bases). The CDR3 has 14 amino acids. V lost 3 bases to trimming and J lost 5 bases, with 14 bases between them. Germline loops: CDR1 MGHRA, CDR2 YSYEKL. The CDR3 DNA reads as TGCGCCAGCAGCCAGGGCGGGTGGTCAGACGAGCAGTACTTC. Its translation: CASSQGGWSDEQYF.

J is TRBJ1-2 and V is TRBV6-5, with a possible D match to TRBD1 (5 bases). The CDR3 spans 13 residues. Looked up from germline, CDR1 is MNHEY and CDR2 is SVGAGI. Deletions cut 5 bases from V and 4 bases from J, with 11 bases between. CDR3 DNA: TGTGCCAGCAGTGTGGAGGGGTCCTATGGCTACACCTTC. Its translation is CASSVEGSYGYTF.

The V gene is TRBV7-2, the J gene TRBJ2-7; 7 bases are shared with TRBD1. The CDR3 has 13 residues. Trimming removed 5 bases from V and 3 bases from J; junction bases left unmatched: 4. Germline loops: CDR1 SGHTA, CDR2 FQGNSA. CDR3 DNA sequence: TGTGCCAGCAGCGCGGACAGGCACTACGAGCAGTACTTC. It yields the protein CASSADRHYEQYF.

There are a few counts of this clone. The same CDR3 arises from other DNA sequences in this sample as well. The V gene is TRBV6-5, the J gene TRBJ1-1; 9 nucleotides match TRBD1. Germline V gene sequence: CDR1 MNHEY, CDR2 SVGAGI. V was pared by 0 bases and J by 3 bases, with 2 bases of the junction left unmatched. CDR3 length: 15 amino acids. The CDR3 DNA follows: TGTGCCAGCAGTTACTCCCGGACAGGGGACACTGAAGCTTTCTTT. Protein sequence: CASSYSRTGDTEAFF.

V and J are TRBV7-2 and TRBJ1-2, with TRBD1 matching 7 bases. Germline CDR1 reads SGHTA; CDR2 reads FQGNSA. Germline trimming cut 5 bases from V and 8 bases from J; bases unmatched to any gene: 5. The CDR3 is made up of 12 amino acids. DNA for the CDR3: TGTGCCAGCAGCGTACAGGGGAGCGGCTACACCTTC. This translates into CASSVQGSGYTF.

The chain combines TRBV19 with TRBJ1-2, with 8 bases that match TRBD1. There are 15 residues in the CDR3. The junction had 6 bases not matched to a gene; V was cut back by 3 bases and J by 3 bases. CDR1 is LNHDA, CDR2 SQIVND, per germline (reference sequence). CDR3 nucleotides: TGTGCCAGTAGTATTTGGGACAGGCCGGACTATGGCTACACCTTC. It encodes CASSIWDRPDYGYTF.

The chain links TRBV6-5 to TRBJ1-5; TRBD1 is a possible D gene (5 bases). CDR1 MNHEY and CDR2 SVGAGI come from the germline V gene. V dropped 6 bases and J dropped 1 base, with 13 bases sitting between them. This CDR3 region has 15 residues. The chain's CDR3 is CASRPAWDSNQPQHF. CDR3 nucleotides: TGTGCCAGCAGACCCGCATGGGACAGCAATCAGCCCCAGCATTTT.

The chain recombines TRBV19 with TRBJ1-1; 8 nucleotides match TRBD1. Germline values: CDR1 LNHDA, CDR2 SQIVND (reference sequence). The CDR3 has 17 amino acids. V trimming: 4 bases; J trimming: 2 bases; junction bases outside the gene matches: 12. CDR3 loop: CASSTPLGQALNTEAFF. The CDR3 region has the DNA TGTGCCAGTAGTACCCCCTTGGGACAGGCCTTAAACACTGAAGCTTTCTTT.

This clone was detected only a few times. CDR3 amino acids: CASSEYGLRKPQHF. DNA of the CDR3: TGTGCCAGCAGTGAATACGGGCTTCGGAAGCCCCAGCATTTT. This sequence joins TRBV2 and TRBJ1-5; no clear D. The germline V gene encodes CDR1 SNHLY and CDR2 FYNNEI. The CDR3 consists of 14 residues. Trimming removed 2 bases from V and 8 bases from J, with 13 bases in between.

The rearrangement uses TRBV6-5 and TRBJ1-1; D is unresolved. V gave up 7 bases and J gave up 6 bases, with 9 bases separating them. Germline lookup yields CDR1 MNHEY and CDR2 SVGAGI. This CDR3 is built from 11 residues. The CDR3 DNA reads as TGTGCCAGCATATCTTTCTCTGAAGCTTTCTTT. This codes for CASISFSEAFF.

The chain employs TRBV6-6 and TRBJ2-7, with 7 bases aligning to TRBD1. V lost 6 bases and J lost 3; bases outside the gene matches: 8. The CDR3 loop spans 14 amino acids. Germline V gives CDR1 MNHNY, CDR2 SVGAGI (reference sequence). In nucleotides, the CDR3 is TGTGCCAGCAGCGCCGGGACAGCGAACTACGAGCAGTACTTC. Its translation is CASSAGTANYEQYF.

The chain recombines TRBV5-4 with TRBJ1-6, with 9 bases lining up with TRBD1. Germline CDR1 reads SGHNT; CDR2 reads YYREEE (reference sequence). V lost 2 bases, J lost 10 bases, and 7 bases stayed unmatched. The CDR3 length is 15 residues. CDR3 DNA: TGTGCCAGCAGCTTCGGACAGGGGCAGGGATCACCCCTCCACTTT. Protein sequence: CASSFGQGQGSPLHF.

J is TRBJ2-3 and V is TRBV10-1; 7 bases are shared with TRBD1. The germline V gene encodes CDR1 WNHNN and CDR2 SYGVQD (reference sequence). The CDR3 has 14 residues. V lost 2 bases, J lost 3 bases, and 2 bases stayed unmatched. The CDR3 here is CASSERQGTDTQYF. The CDR3 DNA is TGCGCCAGCAGTGAGCGACAGGGTACAGATACGCAGTATTTT.

The CDR3 nucleotides read TGTGCCAGCAGCCTGACTAGCGGGAGCGGGGAGACCCAGTACTTC. Protein sequence: CASSLTSGSGETQYF. J is TRBJ2-5 and V is TRBV7-2, with 12 bases lining up with TRBD2. Germline V gene sequence: CDR1 SGHTA, CDR2 FQGNSA. The J segment lost 5 bases and the V segment lost 5 bases, leaving 6 bases of the junction unmatched. The CDR3 runs to 15 residues.

This clone occurred once. The chain employs TRBV30 and TRBJ1-5, with 7 bases aligning to TRBD1. The ends lost 4 bases at V and 3 bases at J; junction bases unmatched: 9. Per germline, CDR1 GTSNPN and CDR2 SVGIG (reference sequence). There are 15 residues in the CDR3. DNA for the CDR3: TGTGCCTGGACCCCGATGACAGGGACCAATCAGCCCCAGCATTTT. Its translation is CAWTPMTGTNQPQHF. Full variable domain (missing parts from reference TRBV30 and TRBJ1-5): SQTIHQWPATLVQPVGSPLSLECTVEGTSNPNLYWYRQAAGRGLQLLFYSVGIGQISSEVPQNLSASRPQDRQFILSSKKLLLSDSGFYLCAWTPMTGTNQPQHFGDGTRLSIL.

J is TRBJ2-5 and V is TRBV14, with D hard to call. Trimming took 8 bases from V and 5 from J, leaving 9 bases between them. This CDR3 region has 11 residues. Germline V lookup: CDR1 SGHDN, CDR2 FVKESK. CDR3 sequence: CASGSVETQYF. Written as DNA, the CDR3 is TGTGCCAGCGGCAGCGTTGAGACCCAGTACTTC. Looking up the rest from reference TRBV14 and TRBJ2-5 gives the full variable domain: EAGVTQFPSHSVIEKGQTVTLRCDPISGHDNLYWYRRVMGKEIKFLLHFVKESKQDESGMPNNRFLAERTGGTYSTLKVQPAELEDSGVYFCASGSVETQYFGPGTRLLVL.

This clone was observed a handful of times. The chain links TRBV11-2 to TRBJ2-7; possibly TRBD1 for D (5 bases). Trimming took 1 base from V and 2 from J, leaving 9 bases between them. Germline CDR1 is SGHAT and CDR2 is FQNNGV. The CDR3 extends over 14 amino acids. CDR3 region: CASSLGQRTYEQYF. The CDR3 DNA follows: TGTGCCAGCAGCTTAGGACAGAGGACCTACGAGCAGTACTTC. Full variable domain (remainder filled in from reference TRBV11-2 and TRBJ2-7): EAGVAQSPRYKIIEKRQSVAFWCNPISGHATLYWYQQILGQGPKLLIQFQNNGVVDDSQLPKDRFSAERLKGVDSTLKIQPAKLEDSAVYLCASSLGQRTYEQYFGPGTRLTVT.

This chain joins TRBV2 and TRBJ2-7; 10 bases are a match to TRBD2. CDR1 is SNHLY, CDR2 FYNNEI, per germline. The CDR3 spans 14 residues. Trimming at V came to 5 bases and at J to 4 bases, leaving 5 bases not matched to a gene. The CDR3 bases are TGTGCCAGCAGTTCTAGCGGGAGTGCGTACGAGCAGTACTTC. Translating gives CASSSSGSAYEQYF. Full variable domain (outside the CDR3, taken from reference TRBV2 and TRBJ2-7): EPEVTQTPSHQVTQMGQEVILRCVPISNHLYFYWYRQILGQKVEFLVSFYNNEISEKSEIFDDQFSVERPDGSNFTLKIRSTKLEDSAMYFCASSSSGSAYEQYFGPGTRLTVT.

DNA for the CDR3: TGTGCCAGCAGCACGTCCGGGGTCTACGAGCAGTACTTC. As protein: CASSTSGVYEQYF. The chain links TRBV7-9 to TRBJ2-7; D is perhaps TRBD2 (5 bases). Per the germline V gene, CDR1 is SEHNR and CDR2 is FQNEAQ (reference sequence). V lost 5 bases and J 3 bases, leaving 11 bases between the germline ends. CDR3 length: 13 residues.

This chain joins TRBV7-9 and TRBJ1-2, with D unresolved. CDR1 is SEHNR and CDR2 is FQNEAQ in the germline V gene (reference sequence). The V end lost 1 base, the J end lost 3 bases, and 6 bases lay between the germline ends. The CDR3 loop spans 13 amino acids. CDR3 coding DNA: TGTGCCAGCAGCTTAGAACGGGACTATGGCTACACCTTC. It specifies CASSLERDYGYTF. Filled out from reference TRBV7-9 and TRBJ1-2, the complete variable domain reads DTGVSQNPRHKITKRGQNVTFRCDPISEHNRLYWYRQTLGQGPEFLTYFQNEAQLEKSRLLSDRFSAERPKGSFSTLEIQRTEQGDSAMYLCASSLERDYGYTFGSGTRLTVV.